The present T cell receptor (beta chain) was sequenced within a study of blood T cell repertoires in COVID-19. Per germline, CDR1 SGHAT and CDR2 FQNNGV. This CDR3 is 17 amino acids long. V was clipped by 3 bases and J by 1 base; unmatched bases: 6. Method: immunoSEQ multiplex PCR; TCRdb's copy keeps in-frame clones and lacks some. The table lists around 150,000 clones, 82% of them singletons. This sequence was found in a woman in her forties with COVID-19, enrolled during active disease. Sequenced material: peripheral blood. The chain carries TRBV11-2 and TRBJ2-3; TRBD2 matches at 11 bases. The CDR3 DNA follows: TGTGCCAGCAGCTTCCGGCCGACTAGCGGGGGCACAGATACGCAGTATTTT. Translation: CASSFRPTSGGTDTQYF.